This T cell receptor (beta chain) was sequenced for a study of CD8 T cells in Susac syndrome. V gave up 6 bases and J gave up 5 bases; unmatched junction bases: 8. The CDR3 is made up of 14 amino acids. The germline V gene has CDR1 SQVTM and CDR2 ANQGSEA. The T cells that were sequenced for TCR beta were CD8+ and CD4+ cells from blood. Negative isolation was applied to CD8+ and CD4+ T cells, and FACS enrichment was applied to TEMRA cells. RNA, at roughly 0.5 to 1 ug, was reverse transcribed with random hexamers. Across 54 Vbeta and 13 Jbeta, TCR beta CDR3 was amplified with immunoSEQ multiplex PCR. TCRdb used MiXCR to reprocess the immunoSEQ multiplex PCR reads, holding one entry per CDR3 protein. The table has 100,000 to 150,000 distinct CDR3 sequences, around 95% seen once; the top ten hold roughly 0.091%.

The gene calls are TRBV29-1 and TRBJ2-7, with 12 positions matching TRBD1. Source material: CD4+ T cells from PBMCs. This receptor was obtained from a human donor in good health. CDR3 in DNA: TGCAGCGTCCGCGGGGGACAGGGGGCAGACGAGCAGTACTTC. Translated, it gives CSVRGGQGADEQYF.